This TCR beta chain was found in a study of blood T cell repertoires in COVID-19. Study details: The study drew acute and convalescent COVID-19 samples from the United States, Italy and Spain. From T cells, B-cell-depleted T cells, or PBMCs came the material, which was cDNA or gDNA.

As originally analysed: By means of reference gene primer amplification, nucleated cell counts were estimated. Profiling relied on immunoSEQ multiplex PCR, and the TCRdb table lists in-frame clones only, not all of them. The V and J calls and clone size are taken from that table; D and trimming were inferred from the DNA. The repertoire includes approximately 230,000 clones, more than 70% of them detected once, and approximately 2% sits in the top ten. Germline values: CDR1 MNHEY, CDR2 SVGEGT. V shed 2 bases and J shed 6 bases, with 14 bases lying between them. The CDR3 has 14 amino acids. The chain uses TRBV6-2 or TRBV6-3 and TRBJ2-7, with unresolved D. This sequence originates from a woman between 40 and 50 years old who had recovered from COVID-19. Sequenced: peripheral blood. Here the CDR3 DNA reads TGTGCCAGCAGTTACATATCACTTTCCCGCGAGCAGTACTTC. It specifies CASSYISLSREQYF.